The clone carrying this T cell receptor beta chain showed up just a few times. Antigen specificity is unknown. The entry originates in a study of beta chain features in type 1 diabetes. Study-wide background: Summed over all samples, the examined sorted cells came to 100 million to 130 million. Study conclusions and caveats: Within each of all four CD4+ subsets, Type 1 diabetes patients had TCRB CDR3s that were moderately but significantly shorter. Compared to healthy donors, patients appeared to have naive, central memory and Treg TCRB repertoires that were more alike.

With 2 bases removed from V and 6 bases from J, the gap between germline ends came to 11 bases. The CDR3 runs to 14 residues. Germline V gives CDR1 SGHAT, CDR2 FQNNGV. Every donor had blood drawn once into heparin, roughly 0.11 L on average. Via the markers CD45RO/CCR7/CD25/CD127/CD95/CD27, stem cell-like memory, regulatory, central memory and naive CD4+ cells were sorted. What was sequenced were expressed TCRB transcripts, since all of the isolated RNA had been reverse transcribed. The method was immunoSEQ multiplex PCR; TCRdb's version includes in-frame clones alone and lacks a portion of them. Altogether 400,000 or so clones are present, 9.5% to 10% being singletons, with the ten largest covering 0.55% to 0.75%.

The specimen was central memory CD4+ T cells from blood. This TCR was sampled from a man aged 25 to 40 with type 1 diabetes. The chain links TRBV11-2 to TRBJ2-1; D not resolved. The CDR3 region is CASSLRLVGNEQFF. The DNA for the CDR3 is TGTGCCAGCAGCTTAAGGCTAGTGGGCAATGAGCAGTTCTTC.